A selection of T cell receptor beta chains follows, all from one sample in a study of blood T cell repertoires in COVID-19. Clones were read by immunoSEQ multiplex PCR, and TCRdb kept only the in-frame ones, dropping some. Of some 110,000 clones in the sample, 84% were seen once. Input material: PBMCs or T cells enriched from blood (not recorded which). The source of these receptors is a woman in her twenties or thirties who had recovered from COVID-19. Each CDR3 is given with its conserved first and last residue. A D gene is named only where the DNA matches it firmly. Where a row states a size, it is once, few, many or the class of an expanded clone; other rows omit it.

j_call	v_call	d_call	clone_size	cdr3_aa	cdr3_nt
TRBJ1-1	TRBV25-1	.	.	CASSARDWNTEAFF	TGTGCCAGCAGTGCCAGGGATTGGAACACTGAAGCTTTCTTT
TRBJ2-7	TRBV27	TRBD2	.	CASSLSGGRSYEQYF	TGTGCCAGCAGTTTATCGGGCGGGAGGAGCTACGAGCAGTACTTC
TRBJ2-3	TRBV28	.	.	CASSLRGSTDTQYF	TGTGCCAGCAGTTTACGGGGAAGCACAGATACGCAGTATTTT
TRBJ1-5	TRBV6-2/TRBV6-3	.	.	CASSYSGGGQPQHF	TGTGCCAGCAGTTACTCTGGGGGCGGGCAGCCCCAGCATTTT
TRBJ1-6	TRBV7-3	TRBD1	.	CASSPGTGSSPLHF	TGTGCCAGCAGCCCCGGGACAGGGAGTTCACCCCTCCACTTT
TRBJ1-4	TRBV5-1	.	once	CASSLGTWGQSEKLFF	TGCGCCAGCAGCTTGGGGACCTGGGGGCAGTCTGAAAAACTGTTTTTT
TRBJ1-5	TRBV19	TRBD1	.	CASGDRGLHQPQHF	TGTGCCAGTGGCGACAGGGGGCTTCATCAGCCCCAGCATTTT
TRBJ2-5	TRBV12-3/TRBV12-4	.	.	CASSIRAGETQYF	TGTGCCAGCTCGATACGGGCAGGGGAGACCCAGTACTTC
TRBJ2-1	TRBV7-9	.	.	CASSLTRDSNNEQFF	TGTGCCAGCAGCTTAACTCGGGACTCGAACAATGAGCAGTTCTTC
TRBJ1-5	TRBV12-3/TRBV12-4	.	.	CASRNREGQPQHF	TGTGCCAGCAGAAACAGGGAAGGTCAGCCCCAGCATTTT